A selection of T cell receptor beta chains follows, all from one sample in a study of identical twins. TCRdb used MiXCR to reprocess the 5' RACE reads, holding one entry per CDR3 protein. The sample records 650,000 to 800,000 distinct CDR3 sequences, less than 10% being singletons. This sample was also put to use in a study of yellow fever vaccine responses in identical twins.

Specimen: PBMCs. The receptors here all came from a woman aged 18-29 years in good health. CDR3s include the opening cysteine and the closing phenylalanine or tryptophan. A D gene is named only where the DNA matches it firmly.

>TRBV10-3|TRBJ2-5|TRBD2
CAISPGLAGGQETQYF
>TRBV29-1|TRBJ2-7|-
CSVMRANSYEQYF
>TRBV30|TRBJ2-5|-
CAWRTGIEIETQYF
>TRBV15|TRBJ2-1|TRBD1
CATSRDRARGLYNEQFF
>TRBV29-1|TRBJ2-1|-
CSVDLGAYNEQFF
>TRBV9|TRBJ1-5|TRBD1
CASSETGNSNQPQHF
>TRBV25-1|TRBJ2-7|TRBD2
CASSSTSGTYEQYF
>TRBV5-1|TRBJ2-7|TRBD1
CASSLLPNRGHEQYF
>TRBV7-6|TRBJ2-7|-
CASSLSPGDEQYF
>TRBV14|TRBJ2-2|-
CASSHTGNTGELFF
>TRBV7-2|TRBJ1-6|-
CASSYGTWDSPLHF
>TRBV9|TRBJ1-2|-
CASSVGGVYGYTF
>TRBV6-5|TRBJ2-5|TRBD2
CASSYFTAGGPETQYF